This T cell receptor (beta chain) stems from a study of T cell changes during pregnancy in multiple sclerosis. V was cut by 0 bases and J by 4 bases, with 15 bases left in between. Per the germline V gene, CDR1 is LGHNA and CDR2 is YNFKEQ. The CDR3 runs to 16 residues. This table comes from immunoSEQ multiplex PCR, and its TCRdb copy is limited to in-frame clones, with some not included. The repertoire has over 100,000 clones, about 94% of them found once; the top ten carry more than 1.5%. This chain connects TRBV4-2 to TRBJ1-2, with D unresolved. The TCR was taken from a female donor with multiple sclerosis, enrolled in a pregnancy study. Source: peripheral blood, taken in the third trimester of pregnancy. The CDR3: CASSQDLRSSGYGYTF. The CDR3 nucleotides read TGTGCCAGCAGCCAAGATCTGAGGAGTTCCGGCTATGGCTACACCTTC.